One sample yielded the 30 T cell receptor beta chains listed below, sequenced in a study of liver allograft versus peripheral blood T cells. Study-level background: Blood and transplanted-liver T cell receptor repertoires from recipients were compared.

TCRdb processed the reads anew with MiXCR; each CDR3 protein has one entry. The sample holds approximately 8,600 distinct CDR3 sequences, approximately 15% seen once. The receptors shown here come from a human patient who had a liver transplant. The graft donor may have contributed some T cells.

This clonotype was found many times. V gene TRBV18 combines with J gene TRBJ1-5; possible D gene TRBD1, 6 bases. The germline V and J ends were trimmed by 6 bases and 3 bases, with 9 bases remaining between them. The CDR3 consists of 13 residues. From germline, CDR1 is KGHSH and CDR2 LQKENI. The CDR3 sequence is CASSTGNNQPQHF. The DNA of the CDR3 is TGTGCCAGCTCCACAGGGAACAATCAGCCCCAGCATTTT.

This clonotype is termed medium-sized (0.01 to 0.1%). The chain joins TRBV28 to TRBJ1-1; tentatively, D is TRBD1 (5 bases). Germline loops: CDR1 MDHEN, CDR2 SYDVKM. This CDR3 comprises 15 residues. Trimming left V 7 bases short and J 2 bases short, with 17 bases between. The CDR3 is CASITPGGGNTEAFF. Here the CDR3 DNA reads TGTGCCAGCATCACCCCTGGGGGGGGAAACACTGAAGCTTTCTTT.

By sample fraction, this clonotype is medium-sized. V and J are TRBV6-1 and TRBJ1-1; D unclear. Per germline, CDR1 MNHNS and CDR2 SASEGT. The V end was cut by 0 bases, the J end by 1 base, with 6 bases between. The CDR3 is made up of 14 amino acids. The CDR3 coding sequence is TGTGCCAGCAGTGAAGCGTCGGAGAACACTGAAGCTTTCTTT. It specifies CASSEASENTEAFF.

At least ten counts were recorded for this clonotype. The chain combines TRBV27 with TRBJ2-7; 7 bases match TRBD1. The germline CDR1 and CDR2 sequences are MNHEY and SMNVEV (reference sequence). This CDR3 has 18 residues. The trim removed 5 bases at V and 0 bases at J, leaving 16 bases unmatched. The CDR3 nucleotides are TGTGCCAGCAGTCTCCGATGGACAGGCGTCCCAAGCTCCTACGAGCAGTACTTC. Residues: CASSLRWTGVPSSYEQYF.

The V gene is TRBV20-1, the J gene TRBJ2-5; 9 bases map to TRBD2. CDR3 size: 15 residues. With V trimmed by 5 bases and J by 5 bases, 12 bases remained unmatched. Per the germline V gene, CDR1 is DFQATT and CDR2 is SNEGSKA (reference sequence). CDR3 loop: CSAPQASGVSETQYF. CDR3 DNA: TGCAGTGCTCCTCAGGCTAGCGGGGTCTCGGAGACCCAGTACTTC.

This clonotype was seen a single time. Just one base apart from a much larger clone, this may be a read error. The chain carries TRBV18 and TRBJ2-7; 7 nucleotides agree with TRBD1. This CDR3 is 15 amino acids long. Germline-derived CDR1 and CDR2 are KGHSH and LQKENI. The CDR3 loop is CASSPGTANTYEQHF. CDR3 coding DNA: TGTGCCAGCTCACCGGGGACAGCTAACACCTACGAGCAGCACTTC.

This clonotype qualifies as medium-sized (0.01 to 0.1%). One junction end does not reproduce the germline sequence, and a read error may be involved. This chain connects TRBV15 to TRBJ2-7, with TRBD2 matching 7 bases. Germline V CDR1 and CDR2: LNHNV, YYDKDF (reference sequence). The CDR3 length is 13 residues. The CDR3 bases are TGTGCCACCAGCAGAGATCCGTCTGGTGGGAGGGCCTTC. It specifies CATSRDPSGGRAF.

The chain combines TRBV2 with TRBJ1-1; no reliable D call. Germline loops: CDR1 SNHLY, CDR2 FYNNEI. V lost 3 bases, J lost 6 bases, and 14 bases lay in between. This CDR3 contains 14 residues. The CDR3 DNA is TGTGCCAGCAGTGAGGCCCGGCCGGGCGCTGAAGCTTTCTTT. Translated: CASSEARPGAEAFF.

This clonotype appeared a few times. CDR3 sequence (DNA): TGTGCCAGCAGCCTAACATTCGGACAGGGGGATTTGGTAGCCGGGGAGCTGTTTTTT. Its protein is CASSLTFGQGDLVAGELFF. This sequence joins TRBV5-5 and TRBJ2-2, with 10 bases that match TRBD1. Germline CDR1 reads SGHKS; CDR2 reads YYEKEE (reference sequence). With V trimmed by 4 bases and J by 6 bases, 18 bases remained unmatched. The CDR3 loop spans 19 amino acids.

The J gene is TRBJ1-4, the V gene TRBV12-3 or TRBV12-4; TRBD1 aligns across 8 bases. This CDR3 comprises 15 residues. V lost 7 bases and J lost 7; bases outside the gene matches: 11. The CDR3 sequence: CASTSGQGAGEKLFF. CDR3 coding DNA: TGTGCCAGCACCTCCGGACAGGGCGCGGGTGAAAAACTGTTTTTT.

The V and J genes are TRBV7-2 and TRBJ2-5; the D gene is possibly TRBD1 (5 bases). The germline gives CDR1 SGHTA, CDR2 FQGNSA. Trimming removed 5 bases from V and 2 bases from J, with 18 bases in between. The CDR3 runs 16 residues. In DNA form, the CDR3 reads TGTGCCAGCAGCCGATCGAGACAGAGGACGCAAGAGACCCAGTACTTC. This translates into CASSRSRQRTQETQYF.

By sample share, this clonotype is medium-sized (0.01 to 0.1%). The chain is built from TRBV19 and TRBJ1-3, with a weak D call TRBD1 (6 bases). With 10 bases removed from V and 8 bases from J, the gap between germline ends came to 15 bases. The germline V gene encodes CDR1 LNHDA and CDR2 SQIVND (reference sequence). The CDR3 runs 12 residues. This chain's CDR3 is CATSTSGDTIYF. CDR3 nucleotide sequence: TGTGCCACTTCCACCTCAGGGGACACCATATATTTT.

This clonotype has only a few counts. The chain combines TRBV2 with TRBJ2-6; no reliable D call. Germline V lookup: CDR1 SNHLY, CDR2 FYNNEI. CDR3 length equals 13 residues. Trimming took off 4 bases at V and 4 bases at J, with 5 bases between the two ends. CDR3 bases: TGTGCCAGCAGTGGTGGCGGGGCCAACGTCCTGACTTTC. Encoded protein: CASSGGGANVLTF.

This clonotype was counted at least ten times. The chain couples TRBV6-5 to TRBJ1-1, with 11 bases fitting TRBD1. The CDR3 sequence is 14 residues long. J lost 12 bases, V lost 5 bases, and 11 bases had no gene match. Per the germline V gene, CDR1 is MNHEY and CDR2 is SVGAGI. The CDR3 DNA sequence: TGTGCCAGCAGTAACCCGGACAGGGGGCTTTTAACTTTCTTT. Translated, it gives CASSNPDRGLLTFF.

Worth noting for this clonotype: This likely traces to a read error, being one base from a far larger clone. The chain has TRBV10-3 and TRBJ1-2, with unresolved D. Per the germline V gene, CDR1 is ENHRY and CDR2 is SYGVKD. V was clipped by 5 bases and J by 0 bases, with 13 bases between them. The CDR3 has 15 amino acids. This CDR3 reads CAISQPPSSNYGYTF. CDR3 DNA sequence: TGTGCCATCAGTCAACCGCCGTCCTCTAACTATGGCTACACCTTC.

The gene calls are TRBV20-1 and TRBJ1-2; the match to TRBD1 covers 7 bases. Germline assignment: CDR1 DFQATT and CDR2 SNEGSKA (reference sequence). The trim removed 3 bases at V and 3 bases at J, leaving 4 bases unmatched. This CDR3 is built from 13 residues. CDR3 in DNA: TGCAGTGCTAGGGTGGGGACAGACTATGGCTACACCTTC. Translated, it gives CSARVGTDYGYTF.

This clonotype has more than one count but fewer than ten. The rearrangement joins TRBV12-3 or TRBV12-4 to TRBJ1-1; D is possibly TRBD1 (5 bases). The CDR3 runs to 15 residues. Trimming removed 0 bases at V and 9 bases at J, with 17 bases between. This CDR3 is CASSLAGSLGPQAFF. The CDR3 DNA reads TGTGCCAGCAGTTTAGCGGGGTCATTGGGGCCCCAAGCTTTCTTT.

This clonotype was recorded a few times. The chain recombines TRBV3-1 with TRBJ1-2, with D unclear. CDR3 length: 14 amino acids. Trimming removed 0 bases from V and 5 bases from J, with 10 bases in between. The germline gives CDR1 LGHDT, CDR2 YNNKEL (reference sequence). The CDR3 reads CASSQEPARYGYTF. The CDR3 bases are TGTGCCAGCAGCCAAGAGCCCGCAAGGTATGGCTACACCTTC. Full variable domain (remainder filled in from reference TRBV3-1 and TRBJ1-2): DTAVSQTPKYLVTQMGNDKSIKCEQNLGHDTMYWYKQDSKKFLKIMFSYNNKELIINETVPNRFSPKSPDKAHLNLHINSLELGDSAVYFCASSQEPARYGYTFGSGTRLTVV.

By sample fraction, this clonotype is medium-sized. At one boundary the junction diverges from the germline segment, which might be a read error. V usage is TRBV18 and J usage is TRBJ1-2; D is unclear. Germline V gene sequence: CDR1 KGHSH, CDR2 LQKENI. The CDR3 runs to 13 residues. This chain's CDR3 is CASSPQENYGYNF. Here the CDR3 DNA reads TGTGCCAGCTCACCACAAGAGAACTATGGCTACAACTTC.

This clonotype ranks as medium-sized. This rearrangement joins TRBV12-5 to TRBJ1-6; a weak D match, TRBD1 (5 bases). This CDR3 spans 14 amino acids. V lost 7 bases to trimming and J lost 5 bases, with 12 bases between them. Germline V gene sequence: CDR1 LGHNT, CDR2 FRNRAP. The CDR3 nucleotides read TGTGCTAGTGTTCTTCGACAGAATAATTCACCCCTCCACTTT. It specifies CASVLRQNNSPLHF.

This clonotype showed up just a few times. The V gene is TRBV20-1, the J gene TRBJ1-2; the match to TRBD1 covers 12 bases. Germline CDR1 DFQATT, CDR2 SNEGSKA (reference sequence). The length of the CDR3 is 16 residues. Trimming removed 1 base from V and 8 bases from J; junction bases left unmatched: 11. The CDR3 DNA reads as TGCAGTGCTAGAGGGGGACAGGGGGCGCTCCGTAGGGGCTACACCTTC. It specifies CSARGGQGALRRGYTF.

The rearrangement joins TRBV9 to TRBJ1-1, with 12 positions matching TRBD1. The J segment lost 11 bases and the V segment lost 3 bases, leaving 5 bases of the junction unmatched. CDR1 and CDR2 from the germline V gene are SGDLS and YYNGEE. The CDR3 runs to 13 residues. The CDR3 loop is CASSAGTGGMAFF. CDR3 coding DNA: TGTGCCAGCAGCGCCGGGACAGGGGGCATGGCTTTCTTT.

This clonotype occurred a few times. This rearrangement joins TRBV12-3 or TRBV12-4 to TRBJ2-1; tentatively, D is TRBD2 (6 bases). The ends were cut back, 4 bases at V and 9 bases at J, with 13 bases in the middle. The CDR3 consists of 13 residues. The CDR3 DNA is TGTGCCAGCAGTTCGAGCGGGTGGGGTGAGCAGTTCTTC. Protein product: CASSSSGWGEQFF.

The V and J genes are TRBV30 and TRBJ1-1, with a weak D call TRBD1 (6 bases). V was trimmed by 0 bases and J by 7 bases, leaving 18 bases between them. Germline V lookup: CDR1 GTSNPN, CDR2 SVGIG (reference sequence). This CDR3 region has 15 residues. In DNA form, the CDR3 reads TGTGCCTGGAGTGTACTTAGGGGGGCGTCGGGTGAAGCTTTCTTT. Translating it yields CAWSVLRGASGEAFF.

This clonotype came up many times. The chain joins TRBV19 to TRBJ2-3; TRBD2 matches at 8 bases. Germline CDR1 and CDR2: LNHDA and SQIVND (reference sequence). J was trimmed by 2 bases and V by 11 bases; bases with no gene match: 12. The CDR3 runs to 15 residues. This CDR3 reads CACSGGLGFTDTQYF. Written as DNA, the CDR3 is TGTGCCTGCTCGGGGGGACTAGGGTTCACAGATACGCAGTATTTT.

By proportion, this clonotype is medium-sized. The V gene is TRBV30, the J gene TRBJ1-2, with TRBD1 as a possible D gene (6 bases). V lost 5 bases and J lost 1, with 11 bases in between. The germline V gene has CDR1 GTSNPN and CDR2 SVGIG (reference sequence). CDR3 length equals 13 residues. CDR3 nucleotide sequence: TGTGCCTGGGAAAACAGGGTTAACTATGGCTACACCTTC. Amino acid sequence: CAWENRVNYGYTF. Together with reference TRBV30 and TRBJ1-2, the CDR3 gives the full variable domain: SQTIHQWPATLVQPVGSPLSLECTVEGTSNPNLYWYRQAAGRGLQLLFYSVGIGQISSEVPQNLSASRPQDRQFILSSKKLLLSDSGFYLCAWENRVNYGYTFGSGTRLTVV.

This clonotype showed up just a few times. V and J are TRBV7-9 and TRBJ1-1, with D uncertain. Germline assignment: CDR1 SEHNR and CDR2 FQNEAQ (reference sequence). V shed 7 bases and J shed 1 base, with 13 bases lying between them. The CDR3 consists of 14 residues. The CDR3 bases are TGTGCCAGCATCCTTACAGACTCGAACACTGAAGCTTTCTTT. Encoded protein: CASILTDSNTEAFF.

The sample holds a few counts of this clonotype. The rearrangement links TRBV5-4 to TRBJ1-6, with D possibly TRBD1 on 6 matching bases. V lost 1 base and J lost 8, with 7 bases in between. CDR3 size: 13 residues. Germline lookup yields CDR1 SGHNT and CDR2 YYREEE (reference sequence). CDR3 bases: TGTGCCAGCAGCTTGCGGACAGATTCACCCCTCCACTTT. Encoded protein: CASSLRTDSPLHF. The whole variable domain, filled in from reference TRBV5-4 and TRBJ1-6, reads ETGVTQSPTHLIKTRGQQVTLRCSSQSGHNTVSWYQQALGQGPQFIFQYYREEENGRGNFPPRFSGLQFPNYSSELNVNALELDDSALYLCASSLRTDSPLHFGNGTRLTVT.

The chain recombines TRBV20-1 with TRBJ2-2, with D perhaps being TRBD1 or TRBD2 (6 bases each). The ends were cut back, 6 bases at V and 5 bases at J, with 19 bases in the middle. There are 15 residues in the CDR3. The germline CDR1 and CDR2 sequences are DFQATT and SNEGSKA (reference sequence). The CDR3 bases are TGCAGTGCCGCCAAGGGGGGCCGAAGGACCGGGGAGCTGTTTTTT. Protein: CSAAKGGRRTGELFF.

Ten or more counts support this clonotype. The chain joins TRBV6-6 to TRBJ1-1; the D is unclear. This CDR3 contains 14 residues. Germline V lookup: CDR1 MNHNY, CDR2 SVGAGI (reference sequence). V was cut by 4 bases and J by 3 bases, with 12 bases left in between. The CDR3 DNA reads TGTGCCAGCAGTTCCTATAGTGTGGACACTGAAGCTTTCTTT. It codes for CASSSYSVDTEAFF.